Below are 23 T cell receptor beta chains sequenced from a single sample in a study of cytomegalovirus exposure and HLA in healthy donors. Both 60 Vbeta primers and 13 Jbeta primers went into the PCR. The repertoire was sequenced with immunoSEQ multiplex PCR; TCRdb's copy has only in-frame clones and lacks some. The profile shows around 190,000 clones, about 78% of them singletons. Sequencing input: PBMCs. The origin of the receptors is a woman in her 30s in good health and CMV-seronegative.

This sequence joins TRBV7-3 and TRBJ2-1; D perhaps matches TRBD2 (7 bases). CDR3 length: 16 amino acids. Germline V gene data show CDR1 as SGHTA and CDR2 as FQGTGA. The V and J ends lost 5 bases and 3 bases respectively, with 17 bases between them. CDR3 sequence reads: CASSPGKGGDYNEQFF. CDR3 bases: TGTGCCAGCAGCCCTGGTAAGGGGGGGGACTACAATGAGCAGTTCTTC. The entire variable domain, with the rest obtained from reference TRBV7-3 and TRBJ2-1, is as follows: GAGVSQTPSNKVTEKGKYVELRCDPISGHTALYWYRQSLGQGPEFLIYFQGTGAADDSGLPNDRFFAVRPEGSVSTLKIQRTERGDSAVYLCASSPGKGGDYNEQFFGPGTRLTVL.

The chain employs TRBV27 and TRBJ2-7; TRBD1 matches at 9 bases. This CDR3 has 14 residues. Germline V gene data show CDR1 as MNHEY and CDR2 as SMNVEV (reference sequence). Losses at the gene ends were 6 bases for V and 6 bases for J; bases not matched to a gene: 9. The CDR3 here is CASSIGTGLAEQYF. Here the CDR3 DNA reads TGTGCCAGCAGCATAGGGACAGGGCTCGCCGAGCAGTACTTC.

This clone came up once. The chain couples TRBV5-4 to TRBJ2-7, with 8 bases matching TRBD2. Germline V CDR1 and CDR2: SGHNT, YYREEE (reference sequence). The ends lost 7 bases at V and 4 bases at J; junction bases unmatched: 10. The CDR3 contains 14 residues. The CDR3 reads CASAEAGGPYEQYF. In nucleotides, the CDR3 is TGTGCCAGCGCTGAGGCGGGAGGCCCATACGAGCAGTACTTC.

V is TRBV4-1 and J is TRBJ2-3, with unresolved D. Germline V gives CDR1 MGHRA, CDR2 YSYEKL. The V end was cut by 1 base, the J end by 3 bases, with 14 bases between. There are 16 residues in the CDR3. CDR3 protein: CASSQVHSLGTDTQYF. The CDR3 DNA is TGCGCCAGCAGCCAAGTCCATAGCTTAGGTACAGATACGCAGTATTTT.

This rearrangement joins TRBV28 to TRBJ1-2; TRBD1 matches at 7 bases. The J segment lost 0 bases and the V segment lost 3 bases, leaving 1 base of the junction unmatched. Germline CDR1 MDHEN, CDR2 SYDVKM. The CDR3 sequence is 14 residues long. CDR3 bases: TGTGCCAGCAGTTTGGACAGGACTAACTATGGCTACACCTTC. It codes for CASSLDRTNYGYTF.

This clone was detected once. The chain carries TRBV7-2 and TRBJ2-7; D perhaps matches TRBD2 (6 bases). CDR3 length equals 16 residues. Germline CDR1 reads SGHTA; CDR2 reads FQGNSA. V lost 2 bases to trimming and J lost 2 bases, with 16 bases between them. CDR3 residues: CASSLRAGSSTYEQYF. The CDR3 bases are TGTGCCAGCAGCTTACGCGCGGGGAGTAGTACCTACGAGCAGTACTTC.

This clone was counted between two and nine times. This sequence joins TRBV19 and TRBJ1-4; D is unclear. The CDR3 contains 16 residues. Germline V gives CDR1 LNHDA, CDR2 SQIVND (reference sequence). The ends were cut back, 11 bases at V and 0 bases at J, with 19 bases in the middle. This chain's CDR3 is CAARATDFATNEKLFF. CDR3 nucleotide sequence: TGTGCCGCCCGGGCTACGGACTTTGCAACTAATGAAAAACTGTTTTTT.

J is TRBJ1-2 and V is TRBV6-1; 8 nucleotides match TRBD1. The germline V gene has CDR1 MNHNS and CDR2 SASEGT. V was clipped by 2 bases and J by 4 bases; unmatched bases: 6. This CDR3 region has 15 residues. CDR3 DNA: TGTGCCAGCAGTGAAATCCCAGGGGGCTTCTATGGCTACACCTTC. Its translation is CASSEIPGGFYGYTF.

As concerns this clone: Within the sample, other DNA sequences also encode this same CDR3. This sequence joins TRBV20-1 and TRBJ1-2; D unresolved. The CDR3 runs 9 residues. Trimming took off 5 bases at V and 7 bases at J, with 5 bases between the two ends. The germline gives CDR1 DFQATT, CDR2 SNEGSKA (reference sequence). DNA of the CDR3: TGCAGTGCTCCCGGTGGCTACACCTTC. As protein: CSAPGGYTF.

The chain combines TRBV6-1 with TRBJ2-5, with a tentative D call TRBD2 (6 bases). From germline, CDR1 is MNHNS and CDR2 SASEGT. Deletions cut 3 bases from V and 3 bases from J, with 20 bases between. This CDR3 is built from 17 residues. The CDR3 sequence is CASSDSSVRGGKETQYF. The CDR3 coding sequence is TGTGCCAGCAGTGATTCATCAGTTCGTGGCGGGAAAGAGACCCAGTACTTC.

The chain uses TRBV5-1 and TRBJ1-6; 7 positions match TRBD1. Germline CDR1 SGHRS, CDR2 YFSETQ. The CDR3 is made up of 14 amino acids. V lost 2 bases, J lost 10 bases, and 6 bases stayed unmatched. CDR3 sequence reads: CASSFGQGGSPLHF. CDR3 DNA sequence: TGCGCCAGCAGCTTCGGGCAGGGGGGCTCACCCCTCCACTTT.

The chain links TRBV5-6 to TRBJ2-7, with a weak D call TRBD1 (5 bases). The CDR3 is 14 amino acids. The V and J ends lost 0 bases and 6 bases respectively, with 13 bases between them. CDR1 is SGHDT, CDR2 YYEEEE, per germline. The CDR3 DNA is TGTGCCAGCAGCTTGGGTCCCAGGGAAGCCGAGCAGTACTTC. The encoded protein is CASSLGPREAEQYF.

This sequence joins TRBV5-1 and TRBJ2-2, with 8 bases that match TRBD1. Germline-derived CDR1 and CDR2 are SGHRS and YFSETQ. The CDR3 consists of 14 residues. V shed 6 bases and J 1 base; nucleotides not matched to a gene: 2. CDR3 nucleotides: TGCGCCAGCACCACAGGGGGGAACACCGGGGAGCTGTTTTTT. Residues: CASTTGGNTGELFF.

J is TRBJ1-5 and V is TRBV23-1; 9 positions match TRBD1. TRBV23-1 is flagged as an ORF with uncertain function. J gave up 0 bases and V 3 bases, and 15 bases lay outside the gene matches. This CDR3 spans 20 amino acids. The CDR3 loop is CASSHYAGTGPLYSNQPQHF. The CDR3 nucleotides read TGCGCCAGCAGTCACTACGCCGGGACAGGGCCTCTTTATAGCAATCAGCCCCAGCATTTT.

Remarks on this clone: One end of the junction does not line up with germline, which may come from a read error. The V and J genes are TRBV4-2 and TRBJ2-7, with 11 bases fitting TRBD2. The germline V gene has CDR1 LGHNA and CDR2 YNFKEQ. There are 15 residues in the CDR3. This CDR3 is CASSPAGLADFSPSF. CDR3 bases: TGTGCCAGCAGCCCGGCGGGACTAGCGGACTTTTCCCCCTCCTTC.

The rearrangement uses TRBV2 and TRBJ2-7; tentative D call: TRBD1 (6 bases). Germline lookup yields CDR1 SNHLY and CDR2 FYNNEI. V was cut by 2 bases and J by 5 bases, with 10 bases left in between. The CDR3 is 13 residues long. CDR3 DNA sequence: TGTGCCAGCAGTGAAAGCAGGGGAAACGAGCAGTACTTC. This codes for CASSESRGNEQYF.

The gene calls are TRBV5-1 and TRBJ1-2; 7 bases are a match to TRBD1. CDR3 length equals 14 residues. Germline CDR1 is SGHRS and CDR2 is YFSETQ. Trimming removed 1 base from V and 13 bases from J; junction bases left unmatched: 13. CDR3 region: CASSLLSAGGKGTF. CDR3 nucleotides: TGCGCCAGCAGCTTGTTATCGGCAGGGGGGAAGGGCACCTTC. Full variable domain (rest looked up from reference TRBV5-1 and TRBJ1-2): KAGVTQTPRYLIKTRGQQVTLSCSPISGHRSVSWYQQTPGQGLQFLFEYFSETQRNKGNFPGRFSGRQFSNSRSEMNVSTLELGDSALYLCASSLLSAGGKGTFGSGTRLTVV.

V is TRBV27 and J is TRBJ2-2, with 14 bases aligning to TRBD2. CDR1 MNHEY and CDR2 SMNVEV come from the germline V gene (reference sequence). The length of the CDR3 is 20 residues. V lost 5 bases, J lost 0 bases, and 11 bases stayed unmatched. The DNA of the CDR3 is TGTGCCAGCAGTCTTCCCCCGGGACTAGCGGGGGCTTCGAACACCGGGGAGCTGTTTTTT. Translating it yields CASSLPPGLAGASNTGELFF.

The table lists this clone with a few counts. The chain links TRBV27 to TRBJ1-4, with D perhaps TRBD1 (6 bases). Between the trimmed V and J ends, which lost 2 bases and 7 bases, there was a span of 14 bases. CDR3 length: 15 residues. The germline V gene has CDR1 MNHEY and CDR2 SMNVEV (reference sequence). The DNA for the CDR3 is TGTGCCAGCAGTTTACATGGGGGGGCGTCTGAAAAACTGTTTTTT. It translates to CASSLHGGASEKLFF.

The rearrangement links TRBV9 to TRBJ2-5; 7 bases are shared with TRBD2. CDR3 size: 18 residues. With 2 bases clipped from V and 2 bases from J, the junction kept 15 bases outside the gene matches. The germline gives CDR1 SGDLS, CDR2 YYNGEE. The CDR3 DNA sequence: TGTGCCAGCAGCGTGAGGTTTGGAAGCGGGGTATTACAAGAGACCCAGTACTTC. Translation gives CASSVRFGSGVLQETQYF.

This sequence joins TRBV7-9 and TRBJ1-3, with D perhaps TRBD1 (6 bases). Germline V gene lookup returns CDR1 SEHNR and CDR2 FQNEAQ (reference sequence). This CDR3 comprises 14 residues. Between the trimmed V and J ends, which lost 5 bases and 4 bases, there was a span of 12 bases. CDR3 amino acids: CASSPQGRGNTIYF. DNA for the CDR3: TGTGCCAGCAGCCCTCAGGGGAGAGGAAACACCATATATTTT.

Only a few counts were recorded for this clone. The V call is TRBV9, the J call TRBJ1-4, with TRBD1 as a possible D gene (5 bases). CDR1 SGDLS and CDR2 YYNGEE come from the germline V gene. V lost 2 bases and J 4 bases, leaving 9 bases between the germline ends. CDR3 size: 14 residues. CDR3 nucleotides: TGTGCCAGCAGCGTCCAGGGACTTAATGAAAAACTGTTTTTT. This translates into CASSVQGLNEKLFF. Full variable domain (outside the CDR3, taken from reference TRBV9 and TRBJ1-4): DSGVTQTPKHLITATGQRVTLRCSPRSGDLSVYWYQQSLDQGLQFLIQYYNGEERAKGNILERFSAQQFPDLHSELNLSSLELGDSALYFCASSVQGLNEKLFFGSGTQLSVL.

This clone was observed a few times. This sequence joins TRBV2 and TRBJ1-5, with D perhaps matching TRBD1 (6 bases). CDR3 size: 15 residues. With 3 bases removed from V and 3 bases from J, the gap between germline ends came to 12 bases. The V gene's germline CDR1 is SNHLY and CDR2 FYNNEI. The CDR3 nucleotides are TGTGCCAGCAGTGAGATGGACAGCCCCAATCAGCCCCAGCATTTT. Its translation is CASSEMDSPNQPQHF. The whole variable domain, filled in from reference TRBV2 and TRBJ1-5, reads EPEVTQTPSHQVTQMGQEVILRCVPISNHLYFYWYRQILGQKVEFLVSFYNNEISEKSEIFDDQFSVERPDGSNFTLKIRSTKLEDSAMYFCASSEMDSPNQPQHFGDGTRLSIL.